This T cell receptor (beta chain) was identified during a study of Ad26.COV2.S vaccination and SARS-CoV-2 variants. In the study overall: Intramuscularly, Ad26.COV2.S was given either once or twice, 56 days apart. Study results and caveats: Greater spike-specific TCR breadth was seen in vaccine recipients than in placebo recipients.

From germline, CDR1 is GTSNPN and CDR2 SVGIG (reference sequence). CDR3 length: 14 residues. Losses at the gene ends were 2 bases for V and 6 bases for J; bases not matched to a gene: 5. Points on this clone: Its antigen is unknown.

The data were produced by immunoSEQ multiplex PCR, yet TCRdb's version contains in-frame clones alone and is incomplete. The profile shows 240,000 or so clones, roughly 88% of them singletons. Specified treatment: roughly 19 received Ad26.COV2.S at low or high dose, single or two shots; about 5 received placebo; per-sample allocation not given. Following the first vaccine or placebo injection, samples were taken on day 63. The study used a vaccine consisting of an Ad26 vector that expressed Wuhan-strain SARS-CoV-2 spike. This TCR came from a person aged 18-65 years who received the Ad26.COV2.S COVID-19 vaccine or a placebo. This specimen consisted of peripheral blood, obtained in a trial of Ad26.COV2.S vaccine versus placebo. The chain links TRBV30 to TRBJ2-1; 9 bases map to TRBD1. CDR3 in amino acids: CAWSSGTGSNEQFF. The CDR3 DNA sequence: TGTGCCTGGAGTTCCGGGACAGGGAGCAATGAGCAGTTCTTC.